This T cell receptor (beta chain) stems from a study of T cells in women clearing cervical HPV infection. For the study at large: Controls were women whose single incident HPV16 infection cleared within 12 months without precancer or cancer. Controls gave blood once infection was undetectable; cases at lesion identification.

CDR3 length equals 15 residues. The ends were cut back, 0 bases at V and 7 bases at J, with 16 bases in the middle. Germline loops: CDR1 DFQATT, CDR2 SNEGSKA (reference sequence). Clones were sequenced by immunoSEQ multiplex PCR, and TCRdb holds only the in-frame ones, with some missing. This repertoire includes approximately 37,000 clones. Findings and limits, study-wide: TRBV6-7 abundance was lower in cases than controls (roughly 0.11% versus 0.16%).

A word on this clone: Its antigen is unknown. The read gets to within 3 residues of the CDR3 end, and the germline J gene fills in the rest.

Prevalent HPV16 infections were excluded; only incident single HPV16 infections included. The rearrangement links TRBV20-1 to TRBJ2-1; D might be TRBD1 (5 bases). The specimen sequenced was blood buffy coat. This TCR was recovered from a woman aged 18-70 years with a cervical HPV16 infection that either progressed to CIN3+ or cleared (not recorded which). The DNA read from the CDR3 is TGCAGTGCTAGAGATCTTCGGCAGGGAATGAATGAG. It encodes CSARDLRQGMNE. The full CDR3 sequence reads CSARDLRQGMNEQFF.